These 11 T cell receptor beta chains came from one sample sequenced in a study of T cell changes during pregnancy in multiple sclerosis. TCRdb's copy holds only in-frame clones and misses some; the assay was immunoSEQ multiplex PCR. The repertoire holds fewer than 65,000 clones, with over 80% as singletons. The material was CD4+ T cells from peripheral blood mononuclear cells, obtained in the first trimester of pregnancy. These receptors came from a female donor with multiple sclerosis, enrolled in a pregnancy study.

This sequence joins TRBV2 and TRBJ2-5; D may be TRBD1 (7 bases). V was shortened by 7 bases and J by 5 bases, with 20 bases between the two germline ends. CDR3 length: 15 amino acids. Germline CDR1 and CDR2: SNHLY and FYNNEI. The CDR3 is CASTASRGAWETQYF. CDR3 DNA sequence: TGTGCCAGCACGGCGAGCAGGGGGGCCTGGGAGACCCAGTACTTC.

The chain uses TRBV5-8 and TRBJ2-3; 10 positions agree with TRBD2. This CDR3 region has 15 residues. Germline assignment: CDR1 SGHTS and CDR2 YDEGEE. V was pared by 3 bases and J by 1 base, with 2 bases of the junction left unmatched. CDR3 in amino acids: CASSYSGGRTDTQYF. In nucleotides, the CDR3 is TGTGCCAGCAGCTATAGCGGGGGGCGCACAGATACGCAGTATTTT. The whole variable domain, filled in from reference TRBV5-8 and TRBJ2-3, reads EAGVTQSPTHLIKTRGQQATLRCSPISGHTSVYWYQQALGLGLQFLLWYDEGEERNRGNFPPRFSGRQFPNYSSELNVNALELEDSALYLCASSYSGGRTDTQYFGPGTRLTVL.

As to this clone: Relative to the germline gene, one junction end is altered; a read error may explain this. This CDR3 reads CASQASKDTQYF. CDR3 sequence (DNA): TGTGCCAGCCAGGCCAGCAAAGATACGCAGTATTTT. V gene TRBV2 combines with J gene TRBJ2-3; the D is unclear. The CDR3 loop spans 12 amino acids. CDR1 is SNHLY and CDR2 is FYNNEI in the germline V gene.

The chain has TRBV7-6 and TRBJ1-1; D is uncertain. The CDR3 is 15 amino acids. Looked up from germline, CDR1 is SGHVS and CDR2 is FNYEAQ. V lost 3 bases to trimming and J lost 1 base, with 12 bases between them. The CDR3 region is CASSFREGTNTEAFF. CDR3 bases: TGTGCCAGCAGCTTTAGGGAGGGAACGAACACTGAAGCTTTCTTT. The full variable domain, its missing parts supplied by reference TRBV7-6 and TRBJ1-1, is GAGVSQSPRYKVTKRGQDVALRCDPISGHVSLYWYRQALGQGPEFLTYFNYEAQQDKSGLPNDRFSAERPEGSISTLTIQRTEQRDSAMYRCASSFREGTNTEAFFGQGTRLTVV.

The rearrangement joins TRBV9 to TRBJ2-1; 12 bases align to TRBD2. Germline trimming cut 0 bases from V and 10 bases from J; bases unmatched to any gene: 2. Germline V lookup: CDR1 SGDLS, CDR2 YYNGEE. The CDR3 spans 14 residues. The CDR3 is CASSVATSGGEQFF. DNA for the CDR3: TGTGCCAGCAGCGTAGCAACTAGCGGGGGGGAGCAGTTCTTC.

This chain uses TRBV20-1 with TRBJ1-2, with no clear D. CDR1 is DFQATT, CDR2 SNEGSKA, per germline (reference sequence). Trimming removed 5 bases at V and 2 bases at J, with 6 bases between. The CDR3 has 11 amino acids. CDR3 sequence reads: CSAPRNYGYTF. The CDR3 DNA reads as TGCAGTGCTCCACGGAACTATGGCTACACCTTC.

Only one count was recorded for this clone. V gene TRBV5-5 combines with J gene TRBJ1-1, with D unresolved. Germline V CDR1 and CDR2: SGHKS, YYEKEE (reference sequence). The CDR3 is made up of 15 amino acids. Deletions cut 1 base from V and 4 bases from J, with 14 bases between. In DNA form, the CDR3 reads TGTGCCAGCAGCTTGTTTTCCGGGTTCGCCACTGAAGCTTTCTTT. This codes for CASSLFSGFATEAFF.

The V and J genes are TRBV5-6 and TRBJ2-3, with D uncertain. V lost 10 bases to trimming and J lost 2 bases, with 11 bases between them. Germline-derived CDR1 and CDR2 are SGHDT and YYEEEE. This CDR3 contains 12 residues. The CDR3 spells CARSPDTDTQYF. In nucleotides, the CDR3 is TGTGCCCGGAGTCCAGACACAGATACGCAGTATTTT. Full variable domain (rest looked up from reference TRBV5-6 and TRBJ2-3): DAGVTQSPTHLIKTRGQQVTLRCSPKSGHDTVSWYQQALGQGPQFIFQYYEEEERQRGNFPDRFSGHQFPNYSSELNVNALLLGDSALYLCARSPDTDTQYFGPGTRLTVL.

The V gene is TRBV6-5, the J gene TRBJ2-7; 8 bases fit TRBD2. Germline CDR1 reads MNHEY; CDR2 reads SVGAGI. The J segment lost 0 bases and the V segment lost 6 bases, leaving 7 bases of the junction unmatched. CDR3 length: 15 amino acids. The CDR3 loop reads CASSPLGTSSYEQYF. CDR3 DNA: TGTGCCAGCAGCCCCTTAGGGACTAGCTCCTACGAGCAGTACTTC.

The CDR3 DNA sequence: TGTGCCAGCAGCCCAGCAGGGACAGGGGTCCATCAGCCCCAGCATTTT. Translation gives CASSPAGTGVHQPQHF. V and J are TRBV7-2 and TRBJ1-5, with 10 positions matching TRBD1. CDR1 and CDR2 from the germline V gene are SGHTA and FQGNSA. J lost 5 bases, V lost 5 bases, and 9 bases had no gene match. This CDR3 comprises 16 residues.

This chain uses TRBV27 with TRBJ1-6, with D possibly TRBD1 on 6 matching bases. The CDR3 is 17 amino acids. Germline lookup yields CDR1 MNHEY and CDR2 SMNVEV (reference sequence). Between the trimmed V and J ends, which lost 3 bases and 2 bases, there was a span of 14 bases. This chain's CDR3 is CASSLEPGGPYNSPLHF. CDR3 bases: TGTGCCAGCAGTTTGGAGCCGGGGGGCCCCTATAATTCACCCCTCCACTTT.